These 27 T cell receptor beta chains share one sample of origin, sequenced in a study of Tregs in tolerant kidney transplant recipients. The nonmyeloablative bone marrow transplants came from related graft donors, with transient mixed chimerism. Assay: immunoSEQ multiplex PCR; the TCRdb copy retains only in-frame clones and omits some. The sample holds roughly 20,000 clones; 81% are singletons and the top ten take about 26%. Sequencing was performed on CD8+ T cells from blood (PBMCs), taken 6 months after the transplant. The receptors were sampled from a human patient who received a combined kidney and bone marrow transplant. Some T cells may be the graft donor's.

The rearrangement joins TRBV30 to TRBJ1-5, with a possible D match to TRBD1 (6 bases). The CDR3 length is 14 residues. Deletions cut 4 bases from V and 2 bases from J, with 12 bases between. The germline gives CDR1 GTSNPN, CDR2 SVGIG (reference sequence). CDR3 sequence: CAWNPGGGNQPQHF. The CDR3 coding sequence is TGTGCCTGGAACCCGGGGGGCGGCAATCAGCCCCAGCATTTT.

This chain connects TRBV14 to TRBJ2-5, with D maybe TRBD1 (6 bases). This CDR3 has 14 amino acids. In germline, CDR1 is SGHDN, CDR2 FVKESK. V lost 4 bases to trimming and J lost 1 base, with 10 bases between them. CDR3 coding DNA: TGTGCCAGCAGCCGCAGGACAGCCCAAGAGACCCAGTACTTC. It translates to CASSRRTAQETQYF.

The rearrangement joins TRBV14 to TRBJ2-5; 9 bases align to TRBD1. CDR1 SGHDN and CDR2 FVKESK come from the germline V gene. The CDR3 has 14 amino acids. V gave up 2 bases and J gave up 5 bases; unmatched junction bases: 3. This CDR3 reads CASSQTGGWETQYF. CDR3 in DNA: TGTGCCAGCAGCCAAACAGGGGGCTGGGAGACCCAGTACTTC. Variable domain in full (rest from reference TRBV14 and TRBJ2-5): EAGVTQFPSHSVIEKGQTVTLRCDPISGHDNLYWYRRVMGKEIKFLLHFVKESKQDESGMPNNRFLAERTGGTYSTLKVQPAELEDSGVYFCASSQTGGWETQYFGPGTRLLVL.

This clone came up once. The chain joins TRBV10-3 to TRBJ1-2, with D possibly TRBD1 on 6 matching bases. V shed 6 bases and J shed 0 bases, with 17 bases lying between them. Germline assignment: CDR1 ENHRY and CDR2 SYGVKD. The CDR3 has 16 amino acids. CDR3 loop: CAIRIPYREANYGYTF. The CDR3 nucleotides are TGTGCCATCAGAATTCCTTACAGGGAAGCTAACTATGGCTACACCTTC.

V usage is TRBV29-1 and J usage is TRBJ2-2; a weak D match, TRBD2 (6 bases). CDR3 length equals 12 residues. CDR1 SQVTM and CDR2 ANQGSEA come from the germline V gene. The V and J ends lost 5 bases and 7 bases respectively, with 11 bases between them. CDR3 nucleotide sequence: TGCAGCGTTTGGGAGGTCAGCGGGGAGCTGTTTTTT. It specifies CSVWEVSGELFF.

The chain links TRBV5-5 to TRBJ2-3; the D is unclear. V lost 6 bases to trimming and J lost 6 bases, with 20 bases between them. The CDR3 totals 15 residues. Germline assignment: CDR1 SGHKS and CDR2 YYEKEE (reference sequence). CDR3: CASTHPEALRDTQYF. CDR3 coding DNA: TGTGCCAGCACCCACCCCGAGGCCCTACGGGATACGCAGTATTTT. Full variable domain (rest looked up from reference TRBV5-5 and TRBJ2-3): DAGVTQSPTHLIKTRGQQVTLRCSPISGHKSVSWYQQVLGQGPQFIFQYYEKEERGRGNFPDRFSARQFPNYSSELNVNALLLGDSALYLCASTHPEALRDTQYFGPGTRLTVL.

V and J are TRBV4-1 and TRBJ1-1; 7 bases match TRBD1. The V and J ends lost 5 bases and 4 bases, in that order; junction bases with no gene match: 10. The CDR3 covers 15 residues. The germline gives CDR1 MGHRA, CDR2 YSYEKL. The CDR3 region has the DNA TGCGCCAGCAGCTCCCGGGAAGGGGGCATCACTGAAGCTTTCTTT. Translated, it gives CASSSREGGITEAFF.

The gene calls are TRBV5-1 and TRBJ1-2, with 9 bases matching TRBD1. Germline V lookup: CDR1 SGHRS, CDR2 YFSETQ. J gave up 2 bases and V 4 bases, and 12 bases lay outside the gene matches. The CDR3 totals 17 residues. CDR3 coding DNA: TGCGCCAGCAGCCCGGACAGGGGTCTGGGCCTAAACTATGGCTACACCTTC. This gives the protein CASSPDRGLGLNYGYTF.

The chain employs TRBV19 and TRBJ2-1, with D possibly matching TRBD2 (7 bases). The V gene's germline CDR1 is LNHDA and CDR2 SQIVND (reference sequence). V lost 1 base to trimming and J lost 7 bases, with 17 bases between them. The CDR3 runs 16 residues. This chain's CDR3 is CASSIVGGALGNEQFF. The CDR3 DNA sequence: TGTGCCAGTAGTATAGTGGGGGGGGCTTTGGGTAATGAGCAGTTCTTC.

The chain is built from TRBV28 and TRBJ2-7; D uncertain. The CDR3 has 11 amino acids. Trimming took off 6 bases at V and 5 bases at J, with 8 bases between the two ends. The germline V gene has CDR1 MDHEN and CDR2 SYDVKM. CDR3: CASRLSNEQYF. The CDR3 DNA is TGTGCCAGCAGGTTAAGCAACGAGCAGTACTTC.

The chain joins TRBV5-8 to TRBJ2-5, with 11 positions matching TRBD1. The junction had 8 bases not matched to a gene; V was cut back by 9 bases and J by 1 base. Germline V gene lookup returns CDR1 SGHTS and CDR2 YDEGEE. This CDR3 is built from 15 residues. As DNA, the CDR3 is TGTGCCAACACCGCCGGGACAGGGGGCCAAGAGACCCAGTACTTC. This sequence encodes CANTAGTGGQETQYF.

The chain joins TRBV7-3 to TRBJ2-5; no definite D call. V lost 6 bases and J lost 2, with 13 bases in between. The length of the CDR3 is 14 residues. Germline V gene data show CDR1 as SGHTA and CDR2 as FQGTGA. The CDR3, as DNA: TGTGCCAGCAGAAATCCACAGAGACAAGAGACCCAGTACTTC. It specifies CASRNPQRQETQYF.

The chain couples TRBV7-6 to TRBJ2-1; 10 bases map to TRBD2. J lost 4 bases, V lost 2 bases, and 8 bases had no gene match. The CDR3 consists of 17 residues. Germline loops: CDR1 SGHVS, CDR2 FNYEAQ. In DNA, the CDR3 is TGTGCCAGCAGCTTATTCCGGACTAGCGGAGGATACAATGAGCAGTTCTTC. This gives the protein CASSLFRTSGGYNEQFF.

The V gene is TRBV5-5, the J gene TRBJ2-1; 7 bases agree with TRBD2. Germline CDR1 and CDR2: SGHKS and YYEKEE (reference sequence). The CDR3 covers 13 residues. J gave up 10 bases and V 0 bases, and 4 bases lay outside the gene matches. This chain's CDR3 is CASSLASGVEQFF. The CDR3 region has the DNA TGTGCCAGCAGCTTGGCTAGCGGAGTGGAGCAGTTCTTC.

The chain recombines TRBV5-6 with TRBJ2-7, with D tentatively TRBD2 (7 bases). CDR3 length equals 14 residues. CDR1 is SGHDT and CDR2 is YYEEEE in the germline V gene. V dropped 4 bases and J dropped 6 bases, with 17 bases sitting between them. The CDR3 loop reads CASSRRGAGSEQYF. In DNA, the CDR3 is TGTGCCAGCAGCCGTCGGGGGGCGGGGTCCGAGCAGTACTTC.

The chain links TRBV9 to TRBJ2-5; TRBD1 might be the D (5 bases). V gave up 0 bases and J gave up 4 bases, with 10 bases separating them. This CDR3 is 14 amino acids long. CDR1 is SGDLS and CDR2 is YYNGEE in the germline V gene. DNA of the CDR3: TGTGCCAGCAGCGTAGTTGGGGCGTCAGAGACCCAGTACTTC. Its translation: CASSVVGASETQYF.

This clone was observed once. The V and J genes are TRBV10-3 and TRBJ2-5, with 8 positions matching TRBD1. The CDR3 runs 13 residues. After removal of 7 bases from V and 7 bases from J, the junction contained 8 bases not matched to a gene. CDR1 ENHRY and CDR2 SYGVKD come from the germline V gene. Here the CDR3 reads CAINGQGEGTQYF. DNA of the CDR3: TGTGCCATCAATGGACAGGGTGAGGGGACCCAGTACTTC.

This chain links TRBV6-5 with TRBJ1-5; the D gene is possibly TRBD1 (6 bases). Germline V gene sequence: CDR1 MNHEY, CDR2 SVGAGI. The CDR3 sequence is 13 residues long. Deletions cut 5 bases from V and 7 bases from J, with 12 bases between. CDR3: CASSEAGDQPQHF. The DNA for the CDR3 is TGTGCCAGCAGTGAAGCAGGGGACCAGCCCCAGCATTTT.

This CDR3 is CASRRDRQETQYF. The CDR3 nucleotides read TGTGCCAGCCGAAGGGACAGACAAGAGACCCAGTACTTC. The chain is built from TRBV7-9 and TRBJ2-5; 7 bases fit TRBD1. With V trimmed by 8 bases and J by 2 bases, 5 bases remained unmatched. This CDR3 is 13 amino acids long. The V gene's germline CDR1 is SEHNR and CDR2 FQNEAQ (reference sequence). Supplemented by reference TRBV7-9 and TRBJ2-5, the full variable domain reads DTGVSQNPRHKITKRGQNVTFRCDPISEHNRLYWYRQTLGQGPEFLTYFQNEAQLEKSRLLSDRFSAERPKGSFSTLEIQRTEQGDSAMYLCASRRDRQETQYFGPGTRLLVL.

This sequence joins TRBV2 and TRBJ2-7, with 7 bases identical to TRBD2. The trim removed 11 bases at V and 1 base at J, leaving 8 bases unmatched. The CDR3 length is 13 residues. Germline V gives CDR1 SNHLY, CDR2 FYNNEI. CDR3 in DNA: TGTGCCGGGAGGGGTCCCACTTCCTACGAGCAGTACTTC. Translating it yields CAGRGPTSYEQYF.

This clone has just a few counts. The J gene is TRBJ2-5, the V gene TRBV27; 8 bases agree with TRBD1. This CDR3 is built from 14 residues. The germline CDR1 and CDR2 sequences are MNHEY and SMNVEV (reference sequence). J was trimmed by 2 bases and V by 5 bases; bases with no gene match: 4. The CDR3, as DNA: TGTGCCAGCAGTACCTGGACAGGGCAAGAGACCCAGTACTTC. It translates to CASSTWTGQETQYF.

The J gene is TRBJ2-3, the V gene TRBV27; D possibly corresponds to TRBD2 (8 bases). V was pared by 5 bases and J by 1 base, with 19 bases between. Germline lookup yields CDR1 MNHEY and CDR2 SMNVEV (reference sequence). CDR3 size: 17 residues. Here the CDR3 reads CASSPSAGDRGTDTQYF. In DNA form, the CDR3 reads TGTGCCAGCAGTCCATCAGCGGGAGACAGGGGCACAGATACGCAGTATTTT.

The chain uses TRBV4-1 and TRBJ1-1; D call uncertain. CDR3 length: 14 residues. Deletions cut 0 bases from V and 0 bases from J, with 5 bases between. Germline assignment: CDR1 MGHRA and CDR2 YSYEKL. The CDR3 sequence: CASSQENMNTEAFF. CDR3 bases: TGCGCCAGCAGCCAAGAGAACATGAACACTGAAGCTTTCTTT.

The V gene is TRBV29-1, the J gene TRBJ2-1; TRBD2 aligns across 9 bases. In germline, CDR1 is SQVTM, CDR2 ANQGSEA. The J segment lost 9 bases and the V segment lost 6 bases, leaving 3 bases of the junction unmatched. This CDR3 comprises 11 residues. The CDR3 loop is CSVRSGSEQFF. CDR3 in DNA: TGCAGCGTCCGTAGCGGGAGTGAGCAGTTCTTC.

This chain uses TRBV5-1 with TRBJ1-2; the match to TRBD1 covers 7 bases. Trimming removed 5 bases from V and 7 bases from J; junction bases left unmatched: 17. Germline loops: CDR1 SGHRS, CDR2 YFSETQ. The CDR3 runs to 16 residues. DNA for the CDR3: TGCGCCAGCAGAGACAGGGAGACCCAAGGAGTCCTTGGCTACACCTTC. Translated, it gives CASRDRETQGVLGYTF.

This clone was observed a single time. The chain combines TRBV4-3 with TRBJ2-2; TRBD1 is a possible D gene (6 bases). Germline V gene sequence: CDR1 LGHNA, CDR2 YSLEER. V was clipped by 0 bases and J by 5 bases, with 16 bases between them. The CDR3 length is 17 residues. The CDR3 DNA follows: TGCGCCAGCAGCCAAGAGATGGCAGGGGCCCCAACCGGGGAGCTGTTTTTT. It specifies CASSQEMAGAPTGELFF.

The chain carries TRBV4-1 and TRBJ2-7; 10 nucleotides match TRBD2. Germline-derived CDR1 and CDR2 are MGHRA and YSYEKL. J gave up 2 bases and V 1 base, and 5 bases lay outside the gene matches. The CDR3 runs to 16 residues. The CDR3 region is CASSQVVSGGTYEQYF. CDR3 sequence (DNA): TGCGCCAGCAGCCAAGTCGTTAGCGGGGGGACCTACGAGCAGTACTTC.